This T cell receptor beta chain was recovered during a study of CD8 T cells in ankylosing spondylitis. Findings and caveats of the study: Ankylosing spondylitis blood seemed to carry a telltale TCR beta motif made of fewer than ten highly homologous variants. Both synovial fluid and blood in reactive arthritis had previously been reported to carry some motif variants.

The CDR3 spans 16 residues. With V trimmed by 4 bases and J by 1 base, 8 bases remained unmatched. Germline CDR1 and CDR2: SGDLS and YYNGEE. TCR beta libraries were made by quantitative 5'-RACE with molecular barcodes. TCRdb used MiXCR to reprocess the 5' RACE reads, holding one entry per CDR3 protein. The sample yields a few hundred thousand distinct CDR3 sequences, 17% seen once. Notes on this clonotype: Its antigen is currently unknown.

The gene calls are TRBV9 and TRBJ2-3; 8 bases align to TRBD1. Sequenced material: blood, either unsorted or a sorted T cell fraction (not recorded which). The sequence was collected from a male donor with ankylosing spondylitis. CDR3 region: CASSSYGTGGTDTQYF. The CDR3 bases are TGTGCCAGCAGCTCGTACGGGACAGGTGGCACAGATACGCAGTATTTT.